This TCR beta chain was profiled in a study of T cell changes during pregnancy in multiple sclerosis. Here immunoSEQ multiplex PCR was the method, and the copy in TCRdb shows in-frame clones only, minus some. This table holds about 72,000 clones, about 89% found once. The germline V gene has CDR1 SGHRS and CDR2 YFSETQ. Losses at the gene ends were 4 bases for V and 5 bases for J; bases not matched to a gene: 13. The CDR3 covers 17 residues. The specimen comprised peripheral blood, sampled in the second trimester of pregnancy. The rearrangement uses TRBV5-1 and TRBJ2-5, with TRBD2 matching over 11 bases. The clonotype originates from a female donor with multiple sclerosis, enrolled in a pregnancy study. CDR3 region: CASSPTSGLAGVETQYF. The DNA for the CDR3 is TGCGCCAGCAGCCCCACCTCCGGACTAGCGGGCGTGGAGACCCAGTACTTC.